One sample yielded the 8 T cell receptor beta chains listed below, sequenced in a study of blood T cell repertoires in COVID-19. Produced via immunoSEQ multiplex PCR; TCRdb's table is partial and in-frame only. Here the sample spans around 15,000 clones, 89% being singletons. The sequencing input was peripheral blood. The receptors were sampled from a man older than 75 with acute or convalescent COVID-19.

The gene calls are TRBV2 and TRBJ2-2; D gene ambiguous. Germline CDR1 SNHLY, CDR2 FYNNEI. The CDR3 runs 12 residues. The V end was cut by 3 bases, the J end by 6 bases, with 5 bases between. The CDR3 bases are TGTGCCAGCAGTGATCTCCCCGGGGAGCTGTTTTTT. Encoded protein: CASSDLPGELFF.

About this clone: A read error may produce the germline difference seen at one junction end. This chain uses TRBV6-6 with TRBJ1-1; D call uncertain. CDR1 MNHNY and CDR2 SVGAGI come from the germline V gene (reference sequence). The CDR3 covers 14 residues. The CDR3 sequence is CASSSRETNAEAFF. The CDR3 bases are TGTGCCAGCAGTTCCCGGGAGACGAACGCTGAAGCTTTCTTT.

V is TRBV11-1 and J is TRBJ2-5; 8 bases fit TRBD1. The germline V gene encodes CDR1 SGHAT and CDR2 FQDESV (reference sequence). Losses at the gene ends were 1 base for V and 4 bases for J; bases not matched to a gene: 5. The CDR3 is 15 residues long. CDR3 nucleotide sequence: TGTGCCAGCAGCTTAGTCCAGGGGGCTCGAGAGACCCAGTACTTC. It codes for CASSLVQGARETQYF.

The rearrangement links TRBV19 to TRBJ1-3; 8 nucleotides line up with TRBD1. CDR1 is LNHDA and CDR2 is SQIVND in the germline V gene (reference sequence). CDR3 length: 16 residues. V gave up 4 bases and J gave up 2 bases; unmatched junction bases: 7. As DNA, the CDR3 is TGTGCCAGTAGTAACCGACAGGGGTATCCTGGAAACACCATATATTTT. It specifies CASSNRQGYPGNTIYF.

The chain is built from TRBV6-1 and TRBJ1-6; 8 nucleotides line up with TRBD1. From germline, CDR1 is MNHNS and CDR2 SASEGT. There are 15 residues in the CDR3. The trim removed 3 bases at V and 7 bases at J, leaving 5 bases unmatched. The CDR3 DNA follows: TGTGCCAGCAGTGAGACAGGGGTGGAGAATTCACCCCTCCACTTT. Protein product: CASSETGVENSPLHF.

The chain is built from TRBV11-2 and TRBJ2-7, with no clear D. CDR1 is SGHAT and CDR2 is FQNNGV in the germline V gene. The CDR3 covers 12 residues. V lost 5 bases, J lost 5 bases, and 10 bases lay in between. The CDR3 is CASSPTPNEQYF. CDR3 coding DNA: TGTGCCAGCAGCCCGACTCCGAACGAGCAGTACTTC.

This chain uses TRBV6-5 with TRBJ1-1; the D is unclear. Germline assignment: CDR1 MNHEY and CDR2 SVGAGI. V was shortened by 8 bases and J by 1 base, with 14 bases between the two germline ends. The CDR3 is 14 amino acids. In DNA, the CDR3 is TGTGCCAGCCGACTGCATACCACGAACACTGAAGCTTTCTTT. This gives the protein CASRLHTTNTEAFF.

This clone has a handful of counts. The chain has TRBV7-3 and TRBJ1-1; TRBD1 is a possible D gene (5 bases). The CDR3 consists of 13 residues. V shed 5 bases and J shed 1 base, with 8 bases lying between them. Germline V gene lookup returns CDR1 SGHTA and CDR2 FQGTGA. Here the CDR3 reads CASSEQANTEAFF. The CDR3 DNA is TGTGCCAGCAGCGAACAGGCGAACACTGAAGCTTTCTTT.